The rows below give T cell receptor beta chains drawn from one sample of a study of blood T cell repertoires in COVID-19. Assay used: immunoSEQ multiplex PCR; TCRdb lists only in-frame clones, some missing. The sample has hundreds of thousands of clones, 85% seen once. Sequencing was carried out using peripheral blood. These receptors originate from a human donor in a cohort sampled during active COVID-19. Both conserved end residues are part of each CDR3. Each record gives: CDR3 DNA, CDR3 protein, clone size, D gene, J gene, V gene. The D gene is left open where the match is weak. A row's size may be missing; if present it is once, few, many or a size class.

CDR3 DNA: TGTGCCAGCACATCTACAGGGGGTGGCTACACCTTC; CDR3 protein: CASTSTGGGYTF; clone size: NA; D gene: TRBD1; J gene: TRBJ1-2; V gene: TRBV6-6
CDR3 DNA: TGTGCCAGCAGCCAGACCTTTACAGGGAACACTGAAGCTTTCTTT; CDR3 protein: CASSQTFTGNTEAFF; clone size: once; D gene: NA; J gene: TRBJ1-1; V gene: TRBV3-1/TRBV3-2
CDR3 DNA: TGTGCCAGCAGGCTGACAGGTCGCTCTGGAAACACCATATATTTT; CDR3 protein: CASRLTGRSGNTIYF; clone size: NA; D gene: NA; J gene: TRBJ1-3; V gene: TRBV27
CDR3 DNA: TGTGCCAGCAGCGGGGCCTTTATGAACGGGGAGCTGTTTTTT; CDR3 protein: CASSGAFMNGELFF; clone size: once; D gene: NA; J gene: TRBJ2-2; V gene: TRBV9
CDR3 DNA: TGTGCCAGCAGCTTAGGGCGGGCCTTCAGCGAGCAGTACTTC; CDR3 protein: CASSLGRAFSEQYF; clone size: NA; D gene: NA; J gene: TRBJ2-7; V gene: TRBV7-2
CDR3 DNA: TGTGCCAGCAGCCGCCAGGCCGGTCGGGAGCAGTACTTC; CDR3 protein: CASSRQAGREQYF; clone size: NA; D gene: NA; J gene: TRBJ2-7; V gene: TRBV3-1/TRBV3-2
CDR3 DNA: TGTGCCAGCAGCTTAGAATTTGGCAATGACAATGAGCAGTTCTTC; CDR3 protein: CASSLEFGNDNEQFF; clone size: NA; D gene: NA; J gene: TRBJ2-1; V gene: TRBV11-3
CDR3 DNA: TGTGCCAGCAGTTTGGGAGGGAACACTGAAGCTTTCTTT; CDR3 protein: CASSLGGNTEAFF; clone size: NA; D gene: NA; J gene: TRBJ1-1; V gene: TRBV12-3/TRBV12-4
CDR3 DNA: TGCGCCAGCAGCTTGGCGGGGATGAATGAGCAGTTCTTC; CDR3 protein: CASSLAGMNEQFF; clone size: once; D gene: NA; J gene: TRBJ2-1; V gene: TRBV5-1
CDR3 DNA: TGTGCCAGCAGTTTTAGTCAATTGGGACTAGCGGGAGTGAGGTACGAGCAGTACTTC; CDR3 protein: CASSFSQLGLAGVRYEQYF; clone size: NA; D gene: TRBD2; J gene: TRBJ2-7; V gene: TRBV27
CDR3 DNA: TGCGCCAGCAACCCAGGCGCCTACGCGAACACCGGGGAGCTGTTTTTT; CDR3 protein: CASNPGAYANTGELFF; clone size: NA; D gene: NA; J gene: TRBJ2-2; V gene: TRBV5-1
CDR3 DNA: TGTGCCAGCAGTTTGCTAGCGGGAAACACCGGGGAGCTGTTTTTT; CDR3 protein: CASSLLAGNTGELFF; clone size: NA; D gene: TRBD2; J gene: TRBJ2-2; V gene: TRBV5-6
CDR3 DNA: TGTGCCAGCAGACCCAGGTCCAGCTCTGGAAACACCATATATTTT; CDR3 protein: CASRPRSSSGNTIYF; clone size: many; D gene: NA; J gene: TRBJ1-3; V gene: TRBV6-5
CDR3 DNA: TGTGCCATCAGTGAGTCGGGGCGCGATGGCTACACCTTC; CDR3 protein: CAISESGRDGYTF; clone size: NA; D gene: NA; J gene: TRBJ1-2; V gene: TRBV10-3
CDR3 DNA: TGTGCCAGCAGCTCACCCAGGGGGCGCGAAGGTGAGCAGTACTTC; CDR3 protein: CASSSPRGREGEQYF; clone size: many; D gene: TRBD1; J gene: TRBJ2-7; V gene: TRBV11-2
CDR3 DNA: TGTGCCAGCTCACCCGGACAGGGAAGAGGAAACACCATATATTTT; CDR3 protein: CASSPGQGRGNTIYF; clone size: NA; D gene: TRBD1; J gene: TRBJ1-3; V gene: TRBV18
CDR3 DNA: TGTGCCAGCTCAACAAGACTAGCTGCTAGCACAGATACGCAGTATTTT; CDR3 protein: CASSTRLAASTDTQYF; clone size: NA; D gene: TRBD2; J gene: TRBJ2-3; V gene: TRBV18
CDR3 DNA: TGTGCCAGCAGTTCTACGCGACTCATGAGGGACACAGATACGCAGTATTTT; CDR3 protein: CASSSTRLMRDTDTQYF; clone size: NA; D gene: NA; J gene: TRBJ2-3; V gene: TRBV27
CDR3 DNA: TGTGCCAGCAGTGCAAATCCGGGACAGCGAAATGAAAAACTGTTTTTT; CDR3 protein: CASSANPGQRNEKLFF; clone size: NA; D gene: TRBD1; J gene: TRBJ1-4; V gene: TRBV6-1
CDR3 DNA: TGTGCCACCAGCAGAGATTACAGGGGTCAGCCCCAGCATTTT; CDR3 protein: CATSRDYRGQPQHF; clone size: NA; D gene: TRBD1; J gene: TRBJ1-5; V gene: TRBV15
CDR3 DNA: TGCGCCAGCAGCATGACTAGCGGTACCTCGACCCAGTACTTC; CDR3 protein: CASSMTSGTSTQYF; clone size: NA; D gene: TRBD2; J gene: TRBJ2-5; V gene: TRBV5-1
CDR3 DNA: TGTGCCAGCAGCTTAGCGCTAAGTTCACCCCTCCACTTT; CDR3 protein: CASSLALSSPLHF; clone size: NA; D gene: NA; J gene: TRBJ1-6; V gene: TRBV7-8
CDR3 DNA: TGTGCCAGCAGCCCCAGACTAGCGGTTTGGGAGACCCAGTACTTC; CDR3 protein: CASSPRLAVWETQYF; clone size: NA; D gene: TRBD2; J gene: TRBJ2-5; V gene: TRBV2
CDR3 DNA: TGTGCCAGCCTGCGGTGGGGAGCATCCTACGAGCAGTACTTC; CDR3 protein: CASLRWGASYEQYF; clone size: NA; D gene: NA; J gene: TRBJ2-7; V gene: TRBV6-5
CDR3 DNA: TGTGCCAGCTCACCACAAGGACAGATGAACACTGAAGCTTTCTTT; CDR3 protein: CASSPQGQMNTEAFF; clone size: NA; D gene: NA; J gene: TRBJ1-1; V gene: TRBV18
CDR3 DNA: TGTGCCAGCAGGCGAGGACAGGGGGCTGAAAAACTGTTTTTT; CDR3 protein: CASRRGQGAEKLFF; clone size: NA; D gene: TRBD1; J gene: TRBJ1-4; V gene: TRBV7-9
CDR3 DNA: TGTGCCAGCAGCCTGACAGACACTAATGAAAAACTGTTTTTT; CDR3 protein: CASSLTDTNEKLFF; clone size: NA; D gene: NA; J gene: TRBJ1-4; V gene: TRBV3-1/TRBV3-2
CDR3 DNA: TGTGCCAGCAGCTCACAGAGATCGAGAAACACCGGGGAGCTGTTTTTT; CDR3 protein: CASSSQRSRNTGELFF; clone size: NA; D gene: NA; J gene: TRBJ2-2; V gene: TRBV7-3
CDR3 DNA: TGTGCCAGCAGTTACCCCCGGACTAATGAAAAACTGTTTTTT; CDR3 protein: CASSYPRTNEKLFF; clone size: NA; D gene: NA; J gene: TRBJ1-4; V gene: TRBV6-2/TRBV6-3
CDR3 DNA: TGTGCCATCAGTGAGGAGGACAGGGGGTATTCACCCCTCCACTTT; CDR3 protein: CAISEEDRGYSPLHF; clone size: NA; D gene: TRBD1; J gene: TRBJ1-6; V gene: TRBV10-3
CDR3 DNA: TGTGCCTGGAGCCGGACAGTCTATAATTCACCCCTCCACTTT; CDR3 protein: CAWSRTVYNSPLHF; clone size: NA; D gene: NA; J gene: TRBJ1-6; V gene: TRBV30
CDR3 DNA: TGTGCCAGCAGCTCGCGACAGGGGCTCAAAGTAAACACCGGGGAGCTGTTTTTT; CDR3 protein: CASSSRQGLKVNTGELFF; clone size: NA; D gene: TRBD1; J gene: TRBJ2-2; V gene: TRBV5-4
CDR3 DNA: TGTGCCAGCAGCGTAGGCGTACAGGGAGAGACCCAGTACTTC; CDR3 protein: CASSVGVQGETQYF; clone size: NA; D gene: NA; J gene: TRBJ2-5; V gene: TRBV9
CDR3 DNA: TGTGCCAGCGAAGAGACTAGCGGCTCCTACGAGCAGTACTTC; CDR3 protein: CASEETSGSYEQYF; clone size: NA; D gene: TRBD2; J gene: TRBJ2-7; V gene: TRBV2
CDR3 DNA: TGTGCCAGCAGCCGATACGACAGATCCACCGGGGAGCTGTTTTTT; CDR3 protein: CASSRYDRSTGELFF; clone size: NA; D gene: NA; J gene: TRBJ2-2; V gene: TRBV14
CDR3 DNA: TGTGCCAGCAGCCAGGGAGCGGGGGCGGTTTACGAGCAGTACTTC; CDR3 protein: CASSQGAGAVYEQYF; clone size: NA; D gene: TRBD2; J gene: TRBJ2-7; V gene: TRBV4-2